The 30 T cell receptor beta chains below all came from one sample that was sequenced in a study of CDR3 diversity in severe acne. TCRdb recomputed calls from the PCR reads with MiXCR, one row per CDR3 protein. The sample carries approximately 77,000 distinct CDR3 sequences, around 47% recorded once. The sequenced sample was blood. The origin of the receptors is a male donor with severe acne vulgaris.

This clonotype was detected many times. The chain uses TRBV5-1 and TRBJ2-3, with 7 nucleotides matching TRBD1. Germline V gene sequence: CDR1 SGHRS, CDR2 YFSETQ. After removal of 3 bases from V and 3 bases from J, the junction contained 4 bases not matched to a gene. The CDR3 covers 14 residues. The CDR3 loop is CASSSRQGTDTQYF. The CDR3 nucleotides are TGCGCCAGCAGCTCGAGACAGGGAACAGATACGCAGTATTTT.

This chain uses TRBV25-1 with TRBJ2-5; TRBD2 matches 12 bases. The CDR3 is made up of 19 amino acids. CDR1 and CDR2 from the germline V gene are MGHDK and SYGVNS. V shed 6 bases, J shed 5 bases, and the junction held 19 bases outside the gene matches. The CDR3: CASSEGGLAGKTSMETQYF. DNA of the CDR3: TGTGCCAGCAGCGAGGGGGGACTAGCGGGTAAAACAAGTATGGAGACCCAGTACTTC.

Only one count was recorded for this clonotype. The chain joins TRBV14 to TRBJ2-7; possibly TRBD1 for D (5 bases). Germline-derived CDR1 and CDR2 are SGHDN and FVKESK. This CDR3 contains 13 residues. V lost 6 bases and J lost 0, with 9 bases in between. As DNA, the CDR3 is TGTGCCAGCAGTTCGGACAACTCCTACGAGCAGTACTTC. It encodes CASSSDNSYEQYF. Filled out from reference TRBV14 and TRBJ2-7, the complete variable domain reads EAGVTQFPSHSVIEKGQTVTLRCDPISGHDNLYWYRRVMGKEIKFLLHFVKESKQDESGMPNNRFLAERTGGTYSTLKVQPAELEDSGVYFCASSSDNSYEQYFGPGTRLTVT.

This clonotype was counted only a few times. The chain employs TRBV2 and TRBJ1-6; 7 nucleotides agree with TRBD1. The CDR3 has 12 residues. V trimming: 6 bases; J trimming: 8 bases; junction bases outside the gene matches: 1. CDR1 and CDR2 from the germline V gene are SNHLY and FYNNEI. The CDR3: CASSTGDSPLHF. CDR3 bases: TGTGCCAGCAGCACAGGGGATTCACCCCTCCACTTT. Full variable domain (remainder filled in from reference TRBV2 and TRBJ1-6): EPEVTQTPSHQVTQMGQEVILRCVPISNHLYFYWYRQILGQKVEFLVSFYNNEISEKSEIFDDQFSVERPDGSNFTLKIRSTKLEDSAMYFCASSTGDSPLHFGNGTRLTVT.

This clonotype has at least ten counts. This chain joins TRBV4-2 and TRBJ2-7; TRBD2 matches 7 bases. Germline trimming cut 2 bases from V and 2 bases from J; bases unmatched to any gene: 0. Germline CDR1 LGHNA, CDR2 YNFKEQ. The CDR3 runs to 13 residues. The CDR3 DNA reads TGTGCCAGCAGCCAAACTAGCGCCTACGAGCAGTACTTC. The encoded protein is CASSQTSAYEQYF.

The J gene is TRBJ1-3, the V gene TRBV9; D is possibly TRBD1 (5 bases). Per germline, CDR1 SGDLS and CDR2 YYNGEE. The CDR3 is 13 residues long. Trimming cost V 1 base and J 8 bases, with 10 bases left between them. The CDR3 loop is CASSVRRGHTIYF. Here the CDR3 DNA reads TGTGCCAGCAGCGTACGACGGGGACACACCATATATTTT.

The rearrangement links TRBV10-3 to TRBJ1-2; D not certain. The CDR3 contains 13 residues. Germline V lookup: CDR1 ENHRY, CDR2 SYGVKD. V lost 6 bases and J lost 3, with 11 bases in between. The CDR3 is CAIRSLLDYGYTF. CDR3 DNA sequence: TGTGCCATCAGGAGTCTCCTTGACTATGGCTACACCTTC.

This clonotype appeared once. The chain combines TRBV7-8 with TRBJ2-3; TRBD2 matches 13 bases. The ends lost 5 bases at V and 0 bases at J; junction bases unmatched: 17. The CDR3 has 21 amino acids. Germline V gene data show CDR1 as SGHVS and CDR2 as FQNEAQ. CDR3 protein: CASSGTRIGLAGVLSTDTQYF. In nucleotides, the CDR3 is TGTGCCAGCAGCGGAACAAGGATCGGACTAGCGGGAGTCCTCAGCACAGATACGCAGTATTTT.

The chain uses TRBV7-9 and TRBJ1-2, with D uncertain. Germline V CDR1 and CDR2: SEHNR, FQNEAQ (reference sequence). This CDR3 has 14 amino acids. The ends were cut back, 5 bases at V and 8 bases at J, with 18 bases in the middle. The CDR3 nucleotides are TGTGCCAGCAGCCCCCGGGAGAGGGTCGGAGGCTACACCTTC. Its protein is CASSPRERVGGYTF. The whole variable domain, remainder taken from reference TRBV7-9 and TRBJ1-2, is DTGVSQNPRHKITKRGQNVTFRCDPISEHNRLYWYRQTLGQGPEFLTYFQNEAQLEKSRLLSDRFSAERPKGSFSTLEIQRTEQGDSAMYLCASSPRERVGGYTFGSGTRLTVV.

The sample holds a few counts of this clonotype. The chain recombines TRBV2 with TRBJ2-2; D unresolved. CDR1 SNHLY and CDR2 FYNNEI come from the germline V gene. Trimming cost V 10 bases and J 1 base, with 13 bases left between them. This CDR3 spans 14 amino acids. The CDR3 region is CAIHETENTGELFF. The CDR3 DNA reads TGTGCCATACATGAGACTGAGAACACCGGGGAGCTGTTTTTT.

The table lists this clonotype with many counts. The rearrangement joins TRBV18 to TRBJ2-1; 12 nucleotides match TRBD2. The germline gives CDR1 KGHSH, CDR2 LQKENI. The CDR3 runs 16 residues. With V trimmed by 3 bases and J by 4 bases, 4 bases remained unmatched. The CDR3 DNA is TGTGCCAGCTCACCTATACTAGCGGGAGGATACAATGAGCAGTTCTTC. Residues: CASSPILAGGYNEQFF.

This clonotype was recorded many times. The genes are TRBV14 and TRBJ2-3; D assignment may be TRBD1 or TRBD2 (5 bases each). CDR1 SGHDN and CDR2 FVKESK come from the germline V gene. This CDR3 region has 16 residues. V shed 0 bases and J shed 4 bases, with 14 bases lying between them. CDR3 DNA: TGTGCCAGCAGCCAAGAACGGGGCCTGTGGGCAGATACGCAGTATTTT. Translated, it gives CASSQERGLWADTQYF.

This clonotype was observed a handful of times. The genes are TRBV9 and TRBJ2-3, with 8 nucleotides matching TRBD2. Germline lookup yields CDR1 SGDLS and CDR2 YYNGEE. With 4 bases clipped from V and 3 bases from J, the junction kept 7 bases outside the gene matches. The CDR3 length is 15 residues. The CDR3 DNA reads TGTGCCAGCAGCCACAGCGGGAGCAGAACAGATACGCAGTATTTT. Protein sequence: CASSHSGSRTDTQYF.

This rearrangement joins TRBV10-3 to TRBJ2-2, with TRBD1 matching 7 bases. The V segment lost 6 bases and the J segment 1 base; nucleotides outside the gene matches: 8. CDR3 length: 16 residues. Looked up from germline, CDR1 is ENHRY and CDR2 is SYGVKD. Written as DNA, the CDR3 is TGTGCCATCAGCAACCCCGACAGGGAGAACACCGGGGAGCTGTTTTTT. Amino acids: CAISNPDRENTGELFF.

About this clonotype: Being one base from a much bigger clone, this may be a read error. The chain joins TRBV5-1 to TRBJ2-1; D call uncertain. Germline V gene sequence: CDR1 SGHRS, CDR2 YFSETQ. The CDR3 is 11 residues long. The CDR3 nucleotides read TGCGCCAGCAGCTTGGGTGGTGAGCGGTTCTTC. Its protein product is CASSLGGERFF.

For this clonotype: A junction boundary mismatches the germline segment, possibly from a read error. The chain links TRBV2 to TRBJ2-2; D possibly corresponds to TRBD2 (5 bases). CDR1 is SNHLY and CDR2 is FYNNEI in the germline V gene. CDR3 size: 15 residues. The DNA for the CDR3 is TGTGCCAGCAGTGGAATGGCCGCGAACACCGGGGAGCTGCTTTTT. The encoded protein is CASSGMAANTGELLF.

The CDR3 sequence is CASSGGTGYDEKLFF. The CDR3 nucleotides read TGTGCCAGCAGCGGAGGAACAGGGTATGATGAAAAACTGTTTTTT. The V and J genes are TRBV13 and TRBJ1-4; a weak D match, TRBD1 (6 bases). Germline assignment: CDR1 PRHDT and CDR2 FYEKMQ (reference sequence). V gave up 5 bases and J gave up 6 bases, with 16 bases separating them. CDR3 length: 15 amino acids.

J is TRBJ2-2 and V is TRBV10-3; D possibly corresponds to TRBD2 (5 bases). This CDR3 spans 15 amino acids. The V end was cut by 0 bases, the J end by 4 bases, with 9 bases between. Germline assignment: CDR1 ENHRY and CDR2 SYGVKD. The CDR3 sequence: CAISESGLATGELFF. In nucleotides, the CDR3 is TGTGCCATCAGTGAGTCAGGACTTGCCACCGGGGAGCTGTTTTTT.

This clonotype was counted ten times or more. The V and J genes are TRBV9 and TRBJ1-3, with unresolved D. The CDR3 is 15 amino acids. Germline V CDR1 and CDR2: SGDLS, YYNGEE. Trimming pared 0 bases from V and 0 bases from J, leaving 7 bases between. The CDR3 spells CASSVAGDSGNTIYF. CDR3 bases: TGTGCCAGCAGCGTAGCAGGCGACTCTGGAAACACCATATATTTT.

Concerning this clonotype: This may come from a read error, since a much larger clone is one base off. This sequence joins TRBV7-2 and TRBJ1-5; D is unclear. The last part of the DNA fits TRBJ2-3 better; the J call may be wrong. Germline-derived CDR1 and CDR2 are SGHTA and FQGNSA. The length of the CDR3 is 14 residues. Written as DNA, the CDR3 is TGTGCCAGCAGCTTTTCAAAGGGCAATCAGCCCCAGTATTTT. Its translation is CASSFSKGNQPQYF.

This clonotype was observed a few times. An end of the junction differs from the germline gene, which may be a read error. The chain has TRBV9 and TRBJ2-1; D may be TRBD1 or TRBD2 (5 bases each). Germline V gene data show CDR1 as SGDLS and CDR2 as YYNGEE. The CDR3 runs 14 residues. As DNA, the CDR3 is TGTGCCAGCAGCGTAGCCGGGACGGACAATCAGCAGTTCTTC. Amino acid sequence: CASSVAGTDNQQFF. The whole variable domain, remainder taken from reference TRBV9 and TRBJ2-1, is DSGVTQTPKHLITATGQRVTLRCSPRSGDLSVYWYQQSLDQGLQFLIQYYNGEERAKGNILERFSAQQFPDLHSELNLSSLELGDSALYFCASSVAGTDNQQFFGPGTRLTVL.

V is TRBV6-5 and J is TRBJ1-2; no clear D gene. Trimming took 5 bases from V and 2 from J, leaving 9 bases between them. CDR3 length equals 13 residues. Germline-derived CDR1 and CDR2 are MNHEY and SVGAGI. The CDR3 region has the DNA TGTGCCAGCAGTGTGGGGATAAACTATGGCTACACCTTC. It specifies CASSVGINYGYTF.

This chain links TRBV30 with TRBJ1-4; TRBD1 is a possible D gene (5 bases). CDR1 GTSNPN and CDR2 SVGIG come from the germline V gene (reference sequence). V was trimmed by 2 bases and J by 8 bases, leaving 18 bases between them. The CDR3 totals 15 residues. The DNA for the CDR3 is TGTGCCTGGAGTTCACGGGGACTCGGTGTGGAAAAACTGTTTTTT. Protein: CAWSSRGLGVEKLFF. Supplemented by reference TRBV30 and TRBJ1-4, the full variable domain reads SQTIHQWPATLVQPVGSPLSLECTVEGTSNPNLYWYRQAAGRGLQLLFYSVGIGQISSEVPQNLSASRPQDRQFILSSKKLLLSDSGFYLCAWSSRGLGVEKLFFGSGTQLSVL.

This clonotype was found many times. The J gene is TRBJ1-2, the V gene TRBV18; perhaps TRBD1 as D (6 bases). With 1 base removed from V and 2 bases from J, the gap between germline ends came to 14 bases. Per the germline V gene, CDR1 is KGHSH and CDR2 is LQKENI. This CDR3 contains 16 residues. CDR3 sequence reads: CASSPRTAQSNYGYTF. In DNA, the CDR3 is TGTGCCAGCTCACCACGGACAGCTCAATCGAACTATGGCTACACCTTC.

The chain uses TRBV29-1 and TRBJ2-5; D ambiguous. CDR1 SQVTM and CDR2 ANQGSEA come from the germline V gene. The CDR3 has 10 amino acids. Trimming cost V 7 bases and J 4 bases, with 7 bases left between them. CDR3 sequence reads: CSGRAETQYF. The CDR3 bases are TGCAGCGGACGGGCAGAGACCCAGTACTTC.

Concerning this clonotype itself: An end of the junction does not agree with germline; a read error may underlie this. V usage is TRBV24-1 and J usage is TRBJ1-2; no clear D. The CDR3 spans 16 residues. Germline V lookup: CDR1 KGHDR, CDR2 SFDVKD. CDR3 DNA: TGTTCCACCAGTGACGTCTCAGTAACTAATGTCTATGGCTACACCTTC. Translating gives CSTSDVSVTNVYGYTF.

This clonotype is categorized as medium-sized. The V gene is TRBV20-1, the J gene TRBJ2-6; perhaps TRBD1 as D (7 bases). With 4 bases removed from V and 1 base from J, the gap between germline ends came to 17 bases. Germline CDR1 DFQATT, CDR2 SNEGSKA (reference sequence). The length of the CDR3 is 17 residues. CDR3 in amino acids: CSAIPGGYFSGANVLTF. In DNA form, the CDR3 reads TGCAGTGCTATCCCAGGGGGGTACTTTTCTGGGGCCAACGTCCTGACTTTC.

The chain has TRBV7-8 and TRBJ2-5; the match to TRBD1 covers 9 bases. Trimming removed 1 base from V and 4 bases from J; junction bases left unmatched: 4. Germline values: CDR1 SGHVS, CDR2 FQNEAQ. The CDR3 totals 15 residues. The CDR3 DNA sequence: TGTGCCAGCAGCTTAGACGGGACAGGGAGAGAGACCCAGTACTTC. Protein product: CASSLDGTGRETQYF.

The rearrangement joins TRBV5-5 to TRBJ2-7; 7 bases align to TRBD1. The trim removed 4 bases at V and 4 bases at J, leaving 5 bases unmatched. Germline V gene lookup returns CDR1 SGHKS and CDR2 YYEKEE (reference sequence). The CDR3 consists of 13 residues. This CDR3 is CASSVDRVYEQYF. As DNA, the CDR3 is TGTGCCAGCAGCGTCGACAGGGTATACGAGCAGTACTTC.

The gene calls are TRBV5-1 and TRBJ1-1; 8 positions agree with TRBD1. Germline trimming cut 5 bases from V and 1 base from J; bases unmatched to any gene: 4. Germline CDR1 reads SGHRS; CDR2 reads YFSETQ. The CDR3 runs to 14 residues. The CDR3 nucleotides read TGCGCCAGCAGTCCCGGGACAGGGAACACTGAAGCTTTCTTT. This sequence encodes CASSPGTGNTEAFF.